This T cell receptor (beta chain) emerged from a study of neoadjuvant nivolumab and ipilimumab in lung cancer. Produced via immunoSEQ multiplex PCR; TCRdb's table is partial and in-frame only. The sample lists 39,000 or so clones; approximately 89% were seen once. The V segment lost 2 bases and the J segment 6 bases; nucleotides outside the gene matches: 5. This CDR3 has 14 residues. Germline-derived CDR1 and CDR2 are MDHEN and SYDVKM. The rearrangement uses TRBV28 and TRBJ2-7; 9 positions match TRBD1. The starting material was peripheral blood, obtained before neoadjuvant nivolumab, alone or with ipilimumab. This clonotype was obtained from an adult with non-small cell lung cancer. The CDR3 DNA is TGTGCCAGCAGTTTAGGGGACAGGGTCGGCGAGCAGTACTTC. Translated, it gives CASSLGDRVGEQYF.